A single sample gave rise to the 8 T cell receptor beta chains below, sequenced in a study of CD8 T cells in ankylosing spondylitis. TCRdb re-derived calls from the 5' RACE reads in MiXCR, one entry per CDR3 protein. Among approximately 500,000 distinct CDR3 sequences listed, roughly 13% were seen once. Study-level results: Characteristic of ankylosing spondylitis blood, it appeared, was a TCR beta motif comprising about eight highly homologous variants.

No cognate antigen is known for these TCRs. Sequencing was carried out using blood, either unsorted or a sorted T cell fraction (not recorded which). Every receptor here comes from a male donor with ankylosing spondylitis.

The chain joins TRBV5-1 to TRBJ2-3; 8 nucleotides line up with TRBD2. Germline values: CDR1 SGHRS, CDR2 YFSETQ. The junction had 15 bases not matched to a gene; V was cut back by 3 bases and J by 0 bases. The CDR3 is 19 amino acids. The CDR3 coding sequence is TGCGCCAGCAGCTGGGGTTCGGGAAAGCTAGCGGGCAGCACAGATACGCAGTATTTT. Translating it yields CASSWGSGKLAGSTDTQYF.

The chain's CDR3 is CASSQVTGPDEQFF. CDR3 bases: TGTGCCAGCAGCCAAGTTACAGGTCCCGATGAGCAGTTCTTC. The rearrangement uses TRBV3-1 and TRBJ2-1, with a tentative D call TRBD1 (5 bases). Germline CDR1 reads LGHDT; CDR2 reads YNNKEL (reference sequence). V was pared by 1 base and J by 8 bases, with 12 bases between. The CDR3 consists of 14 residues.

The chain carries TRBV11-2 and TRBJ2-2, with unresolved D. With 8 bases removed from V and 1 base from J, the gap between germline ends came to 14 bases. The CDR3 extends over 15 amino acids. From germline, CDR1 is SGHAT and CDR2 FQNNGV. CDR3 coding DNA: TGTGCCAGCGGACGGCCTACCGGGAACACCGGGGAGCTGTTTTTT. This gives the protein CASGRPTGNTGELFF.

The chain carries TRBV24-1 and TRBJ1-2; D call uncertain. Trimming pared 3 bases from V and 1 base from J, leaving 5 bases between. This CDR3 is 13 amino acids long. Germline V CDR1 and CDR2: KGHDR, SFDVKD. The CDR3 nucleotides are TGTGCCACCAGTGATCACAATAACTATGGCTACACCTTC. Amino acid sequence: CATSDHNNYGYTF.

Ten or more counts support this clonotype. J is TRBJ1-1 and V is TRBV12-3 or TRBV12-4, with 7 positions matching TRBD1. There are 12 residues in the CDR3. J was trimmed by 3 bases and V by 6 bases; bases with no gene match: 1. CDR3 sequence (DNA): TGTGCCAGCAGCACAGGGGACACTGAAGCTTTCTTT. It yields the protein CASSTGDTEAFF.

This clonotype was picked up a small number of times. The chain couples TRBV7-9 to TRBJ1-2; 8 positions match TRBD1. With V trimmed by 7 bases and J by 1 base, 5 bases remained unmatched. Germline V gene sequence: CDR1 SEHNR, CDR2 FQNEAQ (reference sequence). The CDR3 totals 14 residues. The CDR3 region is CASTETGVNYGYTF. For the CDR3, the DNA is TGTGCCAGCACCGAGACAGGGGTTAACTATGGCTACACCTTC.

This clonotype turned up a few times. The rearrangement links TRBV2 to TRBJ2-2; D remains ambiguous. V lost 3 bases and J lost 6, with 14 bases in between. The CDR3 sequence is 15 residues long. From germline, CDR1 is SNHLY and CDR2 FYNNEI. CDR3 sequence (DNA): TGTGCCAGCAGTGAGGGCTGGGGAAACGCCGGGGAGCTGTTTTTT. The encoded protein is CASSEGWGNAGELFF. The full variable domain, its missing parts supplied by reference TRBV2 and TRBJ2-2, is EPEVTQTPSHQVTQMGQEVILRCVPISNHLYFYWYRQILGQKVEFLVSFYNNEISEKSEIFDDQFSVERPDGSNFTLKIRSTKLEDSAMYFCASSEGWGNAGELFFGEGSRLTVL.

This clonotype was seen a few times. For the CDR3, the DNA is TGTGCCAGCAGTTACTCCAAGAAGAGTCATGGGGCCAACGTCCTGACTTTC. It codes for CASSYSKKSHGANVLTF. This chain connects TRBV6-5 to TRBJ2-6; D remains unclear. Trimming removed 0 bases from V and 3 bases from J, with 12 bases in between. The germline CDR1 and CDR2 sequences are MNHEY and SVGAGI. This CDR3 spans 17 amino acids.